The rows below give T cell receptor beta chains drawn from one sample of a study of a mutant IDH1 vaccine in newly diagnosed glioma. These receptors are not linked to any known antigen. Clones were sequenced by immunoSEQ multiplex PCR, and TCRdb holds only the in-frame ones, with some missing. Of tens of thousands of clones in the sample, over 60% were seen once. Sequenced here: PBMCs, sampled from a glioma patient whose treatment included an IDH1 peptide vaccine. The receptor source for this set is a man aged 45 to 65 with glioma. The CDR3 runs from the conserved cysteine through the conserved F or W. A D gene is named only where the DNA matches it firmly. Size tells how often a clone was seen (once, few, many) or the class of an expanded clone, and some rows leave it out.

j_gene,v_gene,abundance,d_gene,CDR3nt,CDR3aa
TRBJ2-5,TRBV6-1,few,.,TGTGCCAGCAGTGACCCCCAGAAGATCCAAGAGACCCAGTACTTC,CASSDPQKIQETQYF
TRBJ2-7,TRBV30,once,.,TGTGCCTGGAGTGGAGGGCGTAGCGACGAGCAGTACTTC,CAWSGGRSDEQYF
TRBJ2-2,TRBV7-3,.,.,TGTGCCAGCAGCTTAATGCAGTCCGGGGAGCTGTTTTTT,CASSLMQSGELFF
TRBJ1-1,TRBV5-1,.,.,TGCGCCAGCACCCCGGGGGTTGGCACTGAAGCTTTCTTT,CASTPGVGTEAFF
TRBJ2-2,TRBV6-5,medium-sized,.,TGTGCCAGCAGTTACGCTGTGGCTGGGGGGACCGGGGAGCTGTTTTTT,CASSYAVAGGTGELFF
TRBJ1-1,TRBV29-1,.,.,TGCAGCGTTGAAGACGGGAACCAGGGTGCTTTCTTT,CSVEDGNQGAFF
TRBJ2-2,TRBV6-5,.,.,TGTGCCAGCAGATATGGAGGTTTGAACACCGGGGAGCTGTTTTTT,CASRYGGLNTGELFF
TRBJ2-7,TRBV21-1,.,.,TGTGCCAGCAGCAAAGAGGTCCTAGCGGGAGACTCGTACGAGCAGTACTTC,CASSKEVLAGDSYEQYF
TRBJ2-1,TRBV19,.,TRBD2,TGTGCCAGTAGTATGACTAGCGGCTCCTACAATGAGCAGTTCTTC,CASSMTSGSYNEQFF
TRBJ2-1,TRBV7-2,.,.,TGTGCCAGCAGCTTAAATGGGATCCAAGGTAATGAGCAGTTCTTC,CASSLNGIQGNEQFF
TRBJ1-5,TRBV4-1,.,.,TGCGCCAGCAGCCCTATCGGACAGAAAGGTCAGCCCCAGCATTTT,CASSPIGQKGQPQHF
TRBJ2-7,TRBV7-2,.,TRBD2,TGTGCCAGCAGCGATTTTGGGGGGGCCTACGAGCAGTACTTC,CASSDFGGAYEQYF
TRBJ1-4,TRBV2,.,.,TGTGCCAGCAGAATTCAGGGGAGGGAAAAACTGTTTTTT,CASRIQGREKLFF
TRBJ2-7,TRBV6-5,.,.,TGTGCCAGCATGGGCAGAACCCTCTCCTCGGGCGAGCAGTACTTC,CASMGRTLSSGEQYF
TRBJ2-7,TRBV19,.,TRBD2,TGTGCCAGTAGTATCGGGGCGGGGGGCCCCTACGAGCAGTACTTC,CASSIGAGGPYEQYF
TRBJ2-7,TRBV27,.,.,TGTGCCAGCAGTTTATCGACACTATACGAGCAGTACTTC,CASSLSTLYEQYF
TRBJ1-3,TRBV20-1,few,.,TGCAGTGCTGGAGGGGGAAACACCATATATTTT,CSAGGGNTIYF
TRBJ2-2,TRBV9,few,.,TGTGCCAGCAGCGTTAATGCAGCGGCGAACACCGGGGAGCTGTTTTTT,CASSVNAAANTGELFF
TRBJ1-1,TRBV6-1,few,.,TGTGCCAGCAGTGAAGGGACGGCCTTTTGGAGCACTGAAGCTTTCTTT,CASSEGTAFWSTEAFF
TRBJ2-5,TRBV6-1,.,TRBD2,TGTGCCAGCAGTCAGGGACTATCCACCCAGTACTTC,CASSQGLSTQYF
TRBJ1-1,TRBV30,.,TRBD1,TGTGCCTGGAACCAGGGGGCTGGAACTGAAGCTTTCTTT,CAWNQGAGTEAFF
TRBJ2-3,TRBV5-1,.,TRBD2,TGCGCCAGCAGCTTGGAGACTAGCGGGTACACAGATACGCAGTATTTT,CASSLETSGYTDTQYF
TRBJ2-7,TRBV5-1,.,.,TGCGCCAGCAGCTTGGGTTACAGCTTAGAGCAGTACTTC,CASSLGYSLEQYF
TRBJ2-2,TRBV9,.,TRBD1,TGTGCCAGCAGCGCCCGACAGGGTCAAGGAACCGGGGAGCTGTTTTTT,CASSARQGQGTGELFF
TRBJ1-4,TRBV5-4,.,.,TGTGCCAGCAGCTTGGGTACAACTAATGAAAAACTGTTTTTT,CASSLGTTNEKLFF
TRBJ2-1,TRBV4-1,once,.,TGCGCCAGCAGCGAAACGGGGAATGAGCAGTTCTTC,CASSETGNEQFF
TRBJ1-1,TRBV5-1,few,.,TGCGCCAGCAGTCTGAACGGGCCTTCAGAAGCTTTCTTT,CASSLNGPSEAFF
TRBJ2-7,TRBV6-5,.,.,TGTGCCAGCAGTTACTCTATAAGCGATGGAGGGTACGAGCAGTACTTC,CASSYSISDGGYEQYF
TRBJ2-2,TRBV7-2,.,TRBD1,TGTGCCAGCAGACCGGGGACAGCGAACACCGGGGAGCTGTTTTTT,CASRPGTANTGELFF
TRBJ1-5,TRBV19,once,TRBD1,TGTGCCAGTAGGGGACAGGGGGCGCAACAGCCCCAGCATTTT,CASRGQGAQQPQHF
TRBJ2-2,TRBV12-5,.,TRBD2,TGTGCTAGTGGTTGGCAAGTAGGGGGACTAGCGGGAGGGCCTCTTAACACCGGGGAGCTGTTTTTT,CASGWQVGGLAGGPLNTGELFF
TRBJ1-1,TRBV7-9,.,.,TGTGCCAGCAGCTACATGGGGGCGAACACTGAAGCTTTCTTT,CASSYMGANTEAFF
TRBJ1-2,TRBV29-1,.,.,TGCAGCGCAAAAGAAGGGGATGGCTACACCTTC,CSAKEGDGYTF
TRBJ2-3,TRBV28,.,.,TGTGCCAGCAGTCTCACCACCGGGACCCTGGGAGCAGATACGCAGTATTTT,CASSLTTGTLGADTQYF
TRBJ2-3,TRBV6-6,.,TRBD2,TGTGCCAGCAGCGGGAGGGGGAGGAGCACAGATACGCAGTATTTT,CASSGRGRSTDTQYF
TRBJ2-6,TRBV19,.,TRBD2,TGTGCCAGTAGTATTGGGGGGGCTGGGGCCAACGTCCTGACTTTC,CASSIGGAGANVLTF
TRBJ2-2,TRBV6-1,.,.,TGTGCCAGCATTCAAGGGATGTTCACCGGGGAGCTGTTTTTT,CASIQGMFTGELFF
TRBJ1-1,TRBV11-3,.,.,TGTGCCAGCAGCTTGTCCACTGAAGCTTTCTTT,CASSLSTEAFF
TRBJ2-1,TRBV2,.,TRBD1,TGTGCCAGCACCCGGACAGGGGACAATGAGCAGTTCTTC,CASTRTGDNEQFF
TRBJ1-4,TRBV9,few,.,TGTGCCAGCAGCCCCGGAGACGCGAGGCTACGGGAAAAACTGTTTTTT,CASSPGDARLREKLFF
TRBJ2-1,TRBV27,once,TRBD1,TGTGCCAGCAGTCCAGGGACAGCCATACCCTACAATGAGCAGTTCTTC,CASSPGTAIPYNEQFF
TRBJ1-1,TRBV2,few,.,TGTGCCAGCAGTGAATGGTCATTTACAACAGCTTTCTTT,CASSEWSFTTAFF
TRBJ1-1,TRBV19,.,TRBD1,TGTGCCAGCCACTATCCACGGGACAGGCTGAACACTGAAGCTTTCTTT,CASHYPRDRLNTEAFF
TRBJ1-4,TRBV18,.,.,TGTGCCAGCTCACCTCTCGGTGGAGCAACTAATGAAAAACTGTTTTTT,CASSPLGGATNEKLFF
TRBJ1-1,TRBV27,.,.,TGTGCCAGCAGTTTAGACCTGAACACTGAAGCTTTCTTT,CASSLDLNTEAFF
TRBJ2-2,TRBV7-2,.,.,TGTGCCAGCAGCTTAGCGCTCATCGCCGGGGAGCTGTTTTTT,CASSLALIAGELFF
TRBJ2-3,TRBV14,.,TRBD2,TGTGCCAGCAGCCGCGCTAGCGGATTTAGCACAGATACGCAGTATTTT,CASSRASGFSTDTQYF
TRBJ2-7,TRBV10-3,once,.,TGTGCCATCAGTGAGAGGGACCGACCGACCTACGAGCAGTACTTC,CAISERDRPTYEQYF
TRBJ2-1,TRBV29-1,.,.,TGCAGCGCCCGCCAAGGGACGGGAGTTAACAATGAGCAGTTCTTC,CSARQGTGVNNEQFF
TRBJ2-3,TRBV7-2,.,.,TGTGCCAGCAGCCCAGCAACCACCAGCCGTAATACGCAGTATTTT,CASSPATTSRNTQYF